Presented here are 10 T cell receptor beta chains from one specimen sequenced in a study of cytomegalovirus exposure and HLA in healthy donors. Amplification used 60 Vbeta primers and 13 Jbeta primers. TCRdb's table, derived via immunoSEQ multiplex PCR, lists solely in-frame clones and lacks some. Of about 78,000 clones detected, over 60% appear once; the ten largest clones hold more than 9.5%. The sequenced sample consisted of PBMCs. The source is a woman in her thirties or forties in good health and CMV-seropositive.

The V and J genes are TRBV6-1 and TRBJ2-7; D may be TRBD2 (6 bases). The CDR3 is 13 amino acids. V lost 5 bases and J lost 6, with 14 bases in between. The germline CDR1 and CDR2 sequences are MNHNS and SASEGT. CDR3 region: CASSLRESVEQYF. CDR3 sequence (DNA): TGTGCCAGCAGTCTTCGGGAGTCGGTCGAGCAGTACTTC.

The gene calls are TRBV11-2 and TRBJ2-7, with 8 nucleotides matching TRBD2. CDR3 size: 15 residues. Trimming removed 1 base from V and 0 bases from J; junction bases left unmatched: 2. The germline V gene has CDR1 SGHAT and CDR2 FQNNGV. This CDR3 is CASSLGLASSYEQYF. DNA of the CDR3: TGTGCCAGCAGCTTAGGACTAGCGTCCTCCTACGAGCAGTACTTC. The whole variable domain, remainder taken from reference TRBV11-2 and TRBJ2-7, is EAGVAQSPRYKIIEKRQSVAFWCNPISGHATLYWYQQILGQGPKLLIQFQNNGVVDDSQLPKDRFSAERLKGVDSTLKIQPAKLEDSAVYLCASSLGLASSYEQYFGPGTRLTVT.

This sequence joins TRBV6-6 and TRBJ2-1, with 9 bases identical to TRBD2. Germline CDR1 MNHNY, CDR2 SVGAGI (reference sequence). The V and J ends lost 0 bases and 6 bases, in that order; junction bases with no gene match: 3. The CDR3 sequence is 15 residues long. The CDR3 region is CASSYSAGGSNEQFF. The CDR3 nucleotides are TGTGCCAGCAGTTACTCAGCGGGAGGATCCAATGAGCAGTTCTTC.

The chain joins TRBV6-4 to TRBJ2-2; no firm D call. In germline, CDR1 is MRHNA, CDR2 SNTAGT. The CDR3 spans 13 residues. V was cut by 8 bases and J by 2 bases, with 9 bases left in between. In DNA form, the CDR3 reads TGTGCCAGCCGCCGGTCAAACACCGGGGAGCTGTTTTTT. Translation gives CASRRSNTGELFF.

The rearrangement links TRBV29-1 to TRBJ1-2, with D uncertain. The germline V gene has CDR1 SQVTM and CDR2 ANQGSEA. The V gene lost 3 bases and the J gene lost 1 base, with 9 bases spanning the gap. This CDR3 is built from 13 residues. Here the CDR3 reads CSVELQINYGYTF. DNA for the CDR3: TGCAGCGTTGAGCTACAGATTAACTATGGCTACACCTTC.

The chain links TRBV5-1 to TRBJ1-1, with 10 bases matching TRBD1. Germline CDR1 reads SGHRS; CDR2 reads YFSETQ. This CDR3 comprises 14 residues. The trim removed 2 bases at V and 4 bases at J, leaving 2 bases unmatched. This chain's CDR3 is CASSLGQGGTEAFF. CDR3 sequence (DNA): TGCGCCAGCAGCTTAGGACAGGGGGGCACTGAAGCTTTCTTT.

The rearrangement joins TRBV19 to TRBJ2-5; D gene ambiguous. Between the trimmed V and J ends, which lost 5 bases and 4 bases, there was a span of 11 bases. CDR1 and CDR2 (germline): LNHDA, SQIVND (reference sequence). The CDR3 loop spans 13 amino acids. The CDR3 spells CASSLTHRETQYF. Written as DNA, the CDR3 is TGTGCCAGTAGTCTGACTCACCGAGAGACCCAGTACTTC. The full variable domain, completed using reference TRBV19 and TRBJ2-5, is DGGITQSPKYLFRKEGQNVTLSCEQNLNHDAMYWYRQDPGQGLRLIYYSQIVNDFQKGDIAEGYSVSREKKESFPLTVTSAQKNPTAFYLCASSLTHRETQYFGPGTRLLVL.

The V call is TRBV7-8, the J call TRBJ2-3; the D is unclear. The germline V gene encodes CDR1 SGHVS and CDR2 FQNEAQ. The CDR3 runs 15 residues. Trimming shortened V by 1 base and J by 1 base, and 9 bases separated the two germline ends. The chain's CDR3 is CASSLDTGGTDTQYF. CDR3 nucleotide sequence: TGTGCCAGCAGCTTAGATACGGGTGGCACAGATACGCAGTATTTT.

CDR3 nucleotides: TGCAGCGTTAAAACGGACGGACACGTGAACACTGAAGCTTTCTTT. Its protein is CSVKTDGHVNTEAFF. The chain combines TRBV29-1 with TRBJ1-1, with D possibly TRBD1 on 5 matching bases. The V gene's germline CDR1 is SQVTM and CDR2 ANQGSEA. The CDR3 contains 15 residues. The V and J ends lost 5 bases and 0 bases respectively, with 16 bases between them.

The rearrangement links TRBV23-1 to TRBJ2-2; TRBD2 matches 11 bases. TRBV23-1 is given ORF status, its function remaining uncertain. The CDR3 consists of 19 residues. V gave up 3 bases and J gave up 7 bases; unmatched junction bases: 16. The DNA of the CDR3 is TGCGCCAGCAGTCAGGGGGGACTAGCGGTGACGAAACGGGGCGGGGAGCTGTTTTTT. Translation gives CASSQGGLAVTKRGGELFF.